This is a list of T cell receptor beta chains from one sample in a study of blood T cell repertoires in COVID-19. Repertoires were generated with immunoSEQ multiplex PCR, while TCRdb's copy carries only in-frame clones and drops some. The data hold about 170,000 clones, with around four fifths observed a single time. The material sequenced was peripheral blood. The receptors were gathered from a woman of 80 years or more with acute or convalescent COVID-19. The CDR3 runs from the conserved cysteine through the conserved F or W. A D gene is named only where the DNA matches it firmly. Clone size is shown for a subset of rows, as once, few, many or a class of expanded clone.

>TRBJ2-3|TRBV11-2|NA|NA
CASSFSGHEADTQYF
TGTGCCAGCAGCTTTTCAGGACACGAGGCAGATACGCAGTATTTT
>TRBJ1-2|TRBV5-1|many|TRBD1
CASSLEGQPYGYTF
TGCGCCAGCAGCTTGGAGGGACAGCCCTATGGCTACACCTTC
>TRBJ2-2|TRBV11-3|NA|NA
CASSISGGTGELFF
TGTGCCAGCAGCATTTCTGGAGGGACCGGGGAGCTGTTTTTT
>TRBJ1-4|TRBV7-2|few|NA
CASSRDATGTTNEKLFF
TGTGCCAGCAGCCGCGATGCGACTGGAACAACTAATGAAAAACTGTTTTTT
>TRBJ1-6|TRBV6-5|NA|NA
CASSPTGNQNSPLHF
TGTGCCAGCAGCCCCACCGGGAACCAAAATTCACCCCTCCACTTT
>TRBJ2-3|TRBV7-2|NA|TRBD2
CASSLSGVNTDTQYF
TGTGCCAGCAGCTTGAGCGGGGTAAACACAGATACGCAGTATTTT
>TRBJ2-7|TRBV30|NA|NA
CAWSEIGRRGYEQYF
TGTGCCTGGAGTGAAATCGGGCGTAGGGGCTACGAGCAGTACTTC
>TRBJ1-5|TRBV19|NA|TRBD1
CASRTGQGIGNQPQHF
TGTGCCAGTAGGACTGGACAGGGTATTGGAAATCAGCCCCAGCATTTT
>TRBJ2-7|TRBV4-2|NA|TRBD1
CASTQDRGTYEQYF
TGTGCCAGCACCCAGGACAGGGGCACATACGAGCAGTACTTC
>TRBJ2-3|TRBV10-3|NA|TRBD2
CAISEVGLAGVTDTQYF
TGTGCCATCAGTGAGGTTGGACTAGCGGGGGTCACAGATACGCAGTATTTT
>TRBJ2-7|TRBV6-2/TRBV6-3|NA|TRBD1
CASSPKSGQGNPYEQYF
TGTGCCAGCAGCCCTAAATCCGGACAGGGGAACCCCTACGAGCAGTACTTC
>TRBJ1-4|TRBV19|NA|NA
CASSIVPGNYEKLFF
TGTGCCAGTAGTATAGTCCCGGGGAATTATGAAAAACTGTTTTTT
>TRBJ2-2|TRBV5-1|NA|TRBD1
CASRRTGNTGELFF
TGCGCCAGCAGAAGGACAGGGAACACCGGGGAGCTGTTTTTT
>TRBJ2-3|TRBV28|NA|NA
CASSTSTSGGTDTQYF
NA
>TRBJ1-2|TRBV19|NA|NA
CATTGGLNYGYTF
TGTGCCACAACAGGTGGGCTTAACTATGGCTACACCTTC
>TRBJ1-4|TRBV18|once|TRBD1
CASSPRGQAIEKLFF
TGTGCCAGCTCACCACGGGGACAGGCTATTGAAAAACTGTTTTTT
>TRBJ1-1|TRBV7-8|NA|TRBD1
CASSLAMGQARENTEAFF
TGTGCCAGCAGCTTAGCGATGGGACAGGCGAGGGAGAACACTGAAGCTTTCTTT